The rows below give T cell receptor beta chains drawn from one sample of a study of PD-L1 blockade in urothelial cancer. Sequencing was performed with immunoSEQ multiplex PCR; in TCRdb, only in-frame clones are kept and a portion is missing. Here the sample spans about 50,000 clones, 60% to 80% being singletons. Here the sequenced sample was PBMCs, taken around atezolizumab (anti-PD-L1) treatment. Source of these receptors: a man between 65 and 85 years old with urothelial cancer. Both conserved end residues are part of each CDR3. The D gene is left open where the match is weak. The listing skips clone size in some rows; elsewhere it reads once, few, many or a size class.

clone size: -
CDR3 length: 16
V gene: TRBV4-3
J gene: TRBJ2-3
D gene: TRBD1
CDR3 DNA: TGCGCCAGCAGCCTCGAGACAGGGCGATTCACAGATACGCAGTATTTT
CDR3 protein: CASSLETGRFTDTQYF

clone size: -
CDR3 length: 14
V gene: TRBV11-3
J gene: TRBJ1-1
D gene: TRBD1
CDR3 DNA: TGTGCCAGCAGCCTCTCCCCCAACAGGGGTGAAGCTTTCTTT
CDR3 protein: CASSLSPNRGEAFF

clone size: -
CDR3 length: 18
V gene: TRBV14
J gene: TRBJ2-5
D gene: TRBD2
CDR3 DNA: TGTGCCAGCAGCCAAGATAGGGGACTAGCGGGTGAGAGAGAGACCCAGTACTTC
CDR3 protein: CASSQDRGLAGERETQYF

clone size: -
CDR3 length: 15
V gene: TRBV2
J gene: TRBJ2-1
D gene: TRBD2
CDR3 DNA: TGTGCCAGCAGCCTGGGACTAGCGGGAGTCGATGAGCAGTTCTTC
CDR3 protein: CASSLGLAGVDEQFF

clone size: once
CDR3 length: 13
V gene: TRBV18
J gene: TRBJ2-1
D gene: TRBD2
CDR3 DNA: TGTGCCAGCTCATCGACTAGCGGAATTGAGCAGTTCTTC
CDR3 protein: CASSSTSGIEQFF

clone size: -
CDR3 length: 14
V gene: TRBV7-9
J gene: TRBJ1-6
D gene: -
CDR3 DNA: TGTGCCAGCAGCCCGACCCTACGCGGTTCACCCCTCCACTTT
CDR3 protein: CASSPTLRGSPLHF

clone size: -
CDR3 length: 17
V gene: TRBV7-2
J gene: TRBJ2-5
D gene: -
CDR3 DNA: TGTGCCAGCAGCTTAGGAAGGGGGGGGCCTTTTTACGAGACCCAGTACTTC
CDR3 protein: CASSLGRGGPFYETQYF

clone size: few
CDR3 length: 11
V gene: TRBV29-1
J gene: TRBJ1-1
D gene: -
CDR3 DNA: TGCAGCGGCAAACAGAACACTGAAGCTTTCTTT
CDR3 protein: CSGKQNTEAFF

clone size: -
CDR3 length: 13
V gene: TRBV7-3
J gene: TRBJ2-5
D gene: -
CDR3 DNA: TGTGCCAGCAGCTGGGCCGCAGGGGAGACCCAGTACTTC
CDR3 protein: CASSWAAGETQYF

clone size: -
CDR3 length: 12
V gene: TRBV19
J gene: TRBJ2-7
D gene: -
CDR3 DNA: TGTGCCAGTCCCCTAGGGACTGCCGAGCAGTACTTC
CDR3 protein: CASPLGTAEQYF

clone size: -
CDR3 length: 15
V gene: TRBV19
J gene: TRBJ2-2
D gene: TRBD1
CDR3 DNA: TGTGCCAGTAGTAGGACAGGGGGCGAATCCGGGGAGCTGTTTTTT
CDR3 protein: CASSRTGGESGELFF

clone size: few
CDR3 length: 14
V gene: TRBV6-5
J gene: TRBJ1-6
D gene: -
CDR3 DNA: TGTGCCAGCAGTCCGCTAAGATGGAATTCACCCCTCCACTTT
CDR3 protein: CASSPLRWNSPLHF

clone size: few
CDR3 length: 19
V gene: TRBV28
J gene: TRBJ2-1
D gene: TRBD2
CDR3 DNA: TGTGCCAGCAGTTCTTATGCACGCGCTAGCGGGGGGGCCGGGGATGAGCAGTTCTTC
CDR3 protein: CASSSYARASGGAGDEQFF

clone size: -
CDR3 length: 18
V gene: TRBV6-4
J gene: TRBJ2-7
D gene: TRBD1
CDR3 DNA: TGTGCCAGCAGTCTCCTAAACTCGGACAGGGGGCGTTATTCCGAGCAGTACTTC
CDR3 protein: CASSLLNSDRGRYSEQYF

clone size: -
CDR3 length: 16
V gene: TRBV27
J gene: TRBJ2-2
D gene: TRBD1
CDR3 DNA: TGTGCCAGCAGTTTACCAGACAGGGAGAACACCGGGGAGCTGTTTTTT
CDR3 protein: CASSLPDRENTGELFF

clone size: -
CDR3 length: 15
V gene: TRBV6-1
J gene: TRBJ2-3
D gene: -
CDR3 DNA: TGTGCCAGCATTAGTTGGAGGGCTCCGGCAGATACGCAGTATTTT
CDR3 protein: CASISWRAPADTQYF

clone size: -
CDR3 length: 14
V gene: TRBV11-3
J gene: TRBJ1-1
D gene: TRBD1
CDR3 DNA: TGTGCCAGCAGCTGGGGACAGCAGAACACTGAAGCTTTCTTT
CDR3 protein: CASSWGQQNTEAFF

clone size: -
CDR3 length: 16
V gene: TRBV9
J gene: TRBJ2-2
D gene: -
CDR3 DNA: TGTGCCAGCAGCGTAGTAGCGGAGACAGGGTCCGGGGAGCTGTTTTTT
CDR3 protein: CASSVVAETGSGELFF

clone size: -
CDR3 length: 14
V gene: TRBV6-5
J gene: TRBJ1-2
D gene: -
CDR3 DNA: TGTGCCAGCAGCCTCCGTGGAGGACACTATGGCTACACCTTC
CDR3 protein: CASSLRGGHYGYTF

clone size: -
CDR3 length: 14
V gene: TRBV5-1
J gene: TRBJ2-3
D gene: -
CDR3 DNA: TGCGCCAGCAGCTCAAGCGGGAGCACAGATACGCAGTATTTT
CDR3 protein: CASSSSGSTDTQYF

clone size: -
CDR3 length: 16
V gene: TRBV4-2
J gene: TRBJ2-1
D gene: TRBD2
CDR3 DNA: TGTGCCAGCAGCCAAGGGGGGGGGAGGGCCGGGGATGAGCAGTTCTTC
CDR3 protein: CASSQGGGRAGDEQFF

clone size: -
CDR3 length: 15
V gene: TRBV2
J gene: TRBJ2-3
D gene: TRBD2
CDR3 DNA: TGTGCCAGCAGTCCTTTAGCGGGAGGGACAGATACGCAGTATTTT
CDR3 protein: CASSPLAGGTDTQYF

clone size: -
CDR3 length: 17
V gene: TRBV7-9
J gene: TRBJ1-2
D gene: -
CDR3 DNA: TGTGCCAGCAGCCCTAGGGAGGATGACTACACTAACTATGGCTACACCTTC
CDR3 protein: CASSPREDDYTNYGYTF

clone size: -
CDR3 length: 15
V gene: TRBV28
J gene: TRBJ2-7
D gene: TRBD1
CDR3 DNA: TGTGCCAGCAAGGCGGCCGGACAGGGGGCCCACGAGCAGTACTTC
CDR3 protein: CASKAAGQGAHEQYF

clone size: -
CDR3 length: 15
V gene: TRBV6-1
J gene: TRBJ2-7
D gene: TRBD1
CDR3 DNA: TGTGCCAGCAGTGAAGGGACAGGGGGGATCTACGAGCAGTACTTC
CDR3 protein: CASSEGTGGIYEQYF

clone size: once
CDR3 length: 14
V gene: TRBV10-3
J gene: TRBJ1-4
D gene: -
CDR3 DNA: TGTGCCATCAGTGAAGGCAGGGGTGGCGAAAAACTGTTTTTT
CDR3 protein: CAISEGRGGEKLFF

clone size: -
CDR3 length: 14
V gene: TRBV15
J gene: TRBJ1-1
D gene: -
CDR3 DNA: TGTGCCACCAGCTCCCGGGCGGGGCCCCGCGAAGCTTTCTTT
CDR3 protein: CATSSRAGPREAFF

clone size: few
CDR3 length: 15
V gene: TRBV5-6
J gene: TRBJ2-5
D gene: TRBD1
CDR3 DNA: TGTGCCAGCAGCTCGCGGGACAGGGTGGCTGGGACCCAGTACTTC
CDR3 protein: CASSSRDRVAGTQYF